This T cell receptor (beta chain) was identified in a study of T cells in Graves' hyperthyroidism and ophthalmopathy. The overall study: Staff took peripheral blood when the initial diagnosis was made, before any treatment began.

V lost 6 bases and J 6 bases, leaving 17 bases between the germline ends. The CDR3 runs to 14 residues. Germline CDR1 MDHEN, CDR2 SYDVKM. The TCR beta CDR3 regions underwent amplification using RNA transcripts as the source. Carried out on the TCR CDR3, a first-round RT-PCR used the HTBI primer set. Each CDR3 protein is one row after TCRdb ran MiXCR on the multiplex PCR reads. Of 450,000 to 650,000 distinct CDR3 sequences detected, roughly 20% appear once; the ten largest clones hold around a quarter. Extraction of PBMCs used about 9.2 ml of fresh peripheral blood. In its sample, this clonotype was seen many times. What it binds is not known. Study findings and constraints: The blood repertoire included most of the expanded thyroid clonotypes above 0.001. Median prediction lead before ophthalmopathy onset was about 6.5 months with the model.

The clonotype was recovered from a man aged 18-30 years with Graves' hyperthyroidism. V gene TRBV28 combines with J gene TRBJ1-2; D is uncertain. What was sequenced was blood. The CDR3, as DNA: TGTGCCAGCAGCCACCAAGTGCCTTGCCATGGCTACACCTTC. Translated: CASSHQVPCHGYTF.